Listed below are T cell receptor beta chains from one sample, sequenced in a study of T cell responses to AZD1222 COVID-19 vaccine. Generated by immunoSEQ multiplex PCR, the TCRdb table keeps only in-frame clones and is missing some. This sample carries some 100,000 clones, roughly nine tenths of them seen once, and the ten largest clones take under 3%. This material consisted of peripheral blood, taken 28 days after the second AZD1222 dose. The receptor source for this set is an adult who received the AZD1222 COVID-19 vaccine. Both conserved end residues are part of each CDR3. The order of the fields is J gene, D gene, clone size, CDR3 length, V gene, CDR3 protein. The D gene is left open where the match is weak. The size field is filled for only some rows; it gives once, few, many or a size class.

>TRBJ1-5|NA|NA|14|TRBV30
CAWSGAGYNQPQHF
>TRBJ1-2|NA|NA|18|TRBV27
CASSLSQQGTEINYGYTF
>TRBJ2-6|NA|NA|16|TRBV18
CASSLTVGPGANVLTF
>TRBJ2-7|NA|NA|16|TRBV10-3
CAISESIPGLRTPPYF
>TRBJ1-2|NA|NA|13|TRBV15
CATSPRMGDGYTF
>TRBJ2-4|TRBD2|NA|14|TRBV5-1
CASSYGLAENIQYF
>TRBJ1-4|NA|NA|15|TRBV28
CASSPLATTNEKLFF
>TRBJ2-3|NA|NA|16|TRBV24-1
CATAKAPIASTDTQYF
>TRBJ1-1|NA|NA|14|TRBV6-5
CASSYSIRGTEAFF
>TRBJ2-1|TRBD2|NA|16|TRBV5-6
CASSLVGLAAYNEQFF
>TRBJ2-7|NA|NA|14|TRBV6-1
CASSEGKGTYEQYF
>TRBJ2-1|TRBD1|NA|12|TRBV2
CASRDRVNEQFF
>TRBJ2-1|NA|NA|16|TRBV4-2
CASSQADGPRSNEQFF
>TRBJ2-3|TRBD2|NA|15|TRBV3-1/TRBV3-2
CASSHSLAGTDTQYF
>TRBJ2-5|TRBD1|once|15|TRBV7-2
CASSSKQGVGETQYF
>TRBJ1-1|NA|once|11|TRBV20-1
CSAVRVGEAFF
>TRBJ2-1|NA|once|16|TRBV27
CASSSPPGVISNEQFF
>TRBJ1-1|TRBD1|once|13|TRBV7-2
CASSLGQGVRAFF
>TRBJ1-1|NA|NA|10|TRBV2
CASLAGRAFF
>TRBJ1-6|TRBD1|NA|13|TRBV7-2
CASSRDSNSPLHF
>TRBJ2-5|NA|once|16|TRBV11-3
CASSDNAVGAVKTQYF
>TRBJ2-7|NA|NA|16|TRBV5-8
CASSFGQTGPTYEQYF
>TRBJ2-3|NA|NA|16|TRBV2
CASSELGLSLRNTQYF
>TRBJ2-5|NA|NA|15|TRBV7-2
CASSLEFWSVGTQYF
>TRBJ1-3|NA|NA|13|TRBV5-4
CASTTDTGNTIYF
>TRBJ1-1|NA|NA|16|TRBV6-5
CASSYSTGLARTEAFF
>TRBJ2-7|NA|NA|12|TRBV2
CASRWQPYEQYF
>TRBJ1-1|NA|once|13|TRBV25-1
CASGSGMNTEAFF
>TRBJ2-2|NA|NA|15|TRBV7-2
CASSLRQGGTGELFF
>TRBJ1-4|NA|NA|15|TRBV6-5
CASSRKLGPVLELFF
>TRBJ1-4|TRBD1|NA|15|TRBV6-5
CASSSEAGGVGKLFF
>TRBJ2-5|TRBD1|few|14|TRBV14
CASSPTGFGETQYF
>TRBJ2-3|TRBD2|NA|20|TRBV28
CASSLRRTSGGFGGTDTQYF
>TRBJ1-2|NA|NA|14|TRBV20-1
CSASRQAATYGYTF
>TRBJ2-1|TRBD2|NA|15|TRBV11-3
CASSPGGGPYNEQFF
>TRBJ2-7|NA|NA|18|TRBV21-1
CASSYHDLSRDTNYEQYF
>TRBJ1-4|NA|NA|17|TRBV5-6
CASRSGTHPTFYEKLFF
>TRBJ1-5|NA|NA|14|TRBV10-2
CASSVLSSNQPQHF
>TRBJ2-1|NA|NA|13|TRBV5-1
CASSSPNYNEQFF
>TRBJ1-3|NA|once|15|TRBV4-3
CASSQAGGAGNTIYF
>TRBJ2-1|NA|NA|15|TRBV18
CASSPQGGSYNEQFF
>TRBJ2-3|TRBD2|NA|14|TRBV4-1
CASSQGGGADTQYF
>TRBJ2-1|TRBD2|NA|15|TRBV11-2
CASSLAASGRNEQFF
>TRBJ2-5|TRBD2|NA|16|TRBV15
CATSRGPGLEGETQYF
>TRBJ1-4|NA|NA|16|TRBV6-1
CASSDLDGTGNEKLFF
>TRBJ1-2|TRBD1|NA|15|TRBV6-1
CASSELRTGNYGYTF
>TRBJ2-7|TRBD2|NA|15|TRBV3-1/TRBV3-2
CASSQGSGGAYEQYF
>TRBJ1-1|NA|NA|16|TRBV2
CASSPQRGDKNTEAFF
>TRBJ1-2|NA|NA|18|TRBV6-6
CASSLPSGSLAKVYGYTF
>TRBJ2-3|NA|few|16|TRBV6-4
CASSEGRNFPTDTQYF
>TRBJ2-7|TRBD1|NA|12|TRBV30
CAWGQGIGEQYF
>TRBJ2-5|NA|few|15|TRBV5-1
CASSLVSGTSETQYF